This T cell receptor beta chain emerged from a study of cytomegalovirus exposure and HLA in healthy donors. Study findings and constraints: A later analysis linked a missense DCLRE1C variant to TCR beta V- and J-gene trimming.

Despite likely unrecorded immune exposures, the donors were nominally healthy at the time of sampling. V lost 5 bases and J lost 4; bases outside the gene matches: 5. The CDR3 consists of 15 residues. Per germline, CDR1 SGHKS and CDR2 YYEKEE (reference sequence). As to this clone: What it binds is unknown.

PCR involved 60 Vbeta and 13 Jbeta primers. Libraries were prepared by immunoSEQ multiplex PCR; TCRdb keeps only in-frame clonotypes and omits some of them. The data show around 150,000 clones, 55% to 75% seen once. The rearrangement joins TRBV5-5 to TRBJ1-3, with 11 bases fitting TRBD1. The TCR was taken from a woman aged 55-75 years in good health and CMV-seropositive. The sequencing sample was made of PBMCs. CDR3 in amino acids: CASSPDRGHGNTIYF. The CDR3 region has the DNA TGTGCCAGCAGTCCGGACAGGGGGCACGGAAACACCATATATTTT.